The rows below give T cell receptor beta chains drawn from one sample of a study of cytomegalovirus exposure and HLA in healthy donors. This table comes from immunoSEQ multiplex PCR, and its TCRdb copy is limited to in-frame clones, with some not included. Of 150,000 to 200,000 clones listed, 77% are singletons. The sample was PBMCs. These receptors came from a woman aged 25-40 years in good health and CMV-seropositive. CDR3s include the opening cysteine and the closing phenylalanine or tryptophan. The order of the fields is J gene, clone size, D gene, V gene, CDR3 protein, CDR3 DNA. D genes are given only for firm matches. Size is omitted from some rows. Given values are once, few, many or a class for expanded clones.

TRBJ2-3 NA NA TRBV20-1 CSAKHSGTQYF TGCAGTGCTAAGCACTCGGGTACGCAGTATTTT
TRBJ1-1 NA NA TRBV19 CASSISNLGGTEAFF TGTGCCAGTAGTATTTCTAACCTGGGAGGGACTGAAGCTTTCTTT
TRBJ2-1 NA TRBD2 TRBV7-7 CASSPQAGTSGNNEQFF TGTGCCAGCAGCCCCCAAGCTGGGACTAGCGGGAACAATGAGCAGTTCTTC
TRBJ1-3 few NA TRBV9 CASSVLQEGNTIYF TGTGCCAGCAGCGTACTACAGGAGGGAAACACCATATATTTT
TRBJ1-2 few NA TRBV28 CASIPGAVTYGYTF TGTGCCAGCATCCCAGGGGCCGTCACCTATGGCTACACCTTC
TRBJ2-3 NA TRBD2 TRBV6-1 CASSVASGPSTDTQYF TGTGCCAGCAGTGTCGCTAGCGGGCCTAGCACAGATACGCAGTATTTT
TRBJ2-1 few TRBD2 TRBV7-2 CASNAGLVYNEQFF TGTGCCAGCAACGCGGGACTAGTCTACAATGAGCAGTTCTTC
TRBJ2-7 NA TRBD1 TRBV28 CASSLTGVPYEQYF TGTGCCAGCAGTTTGACAGGGGTACCCTACGAGCAGTACTTC
TRBJ1-5 NA NA TRBV28 CASSLPGVQPQHF TGTGCCAGCAGTTTACCAGGGGTGCAGCCCCAGCATTTT
TRBJ2-5 NA NA TRBV5-4 CASSFLTGQQETQYF TGTGCCAGCAGCTTTTTGACGGGACAACAAGAGACCCAGTACTTC
TRBJ1-2 NA TRBD1 TRBV18 CASSPETGRNYGYTF TGTGCCAGCTCACCAGAGACAGGGAGGAACTATGGCTACACCTTC
TRBJ2-5 NA TRBD1 TRBV10-3 CAISVTGQGLETQYF TGTGCCATCAGTGTCACTGGACAGGGTTTGGAGACCCAGTACTTC
TRBJ2-1 NA TRBD2 TRBV10-2 CASSGALAGAHNEQFF TGCGCCAGCAGTGGGGCGCTAGCGGGAGCCCACAATGAGCAGTTCTTC
TRBJ1-2 NA TRBD1 TRBV29-1 CSAETGALGYGYTF TGCAGCGCCGAGACAGGGGCCCTAGGGTATGGCTACACCTTC
TRBJ2-1 NA NA TRBV6-1 CASREGQSSYNEQFF TGTGCCAGCAGGGAGGGACAGAGCTCCTACAATGAGCAGTTCTTC
TRBJ2-7 NA NA TRBV2 CASSEVMGGDRSNEQYF TGTGCCAGCAGTGAAGTGATGGGGGGGGACAGGAGCAACGAGCAGTACTTC
TRBJ2-7 NA NA TRBV27 CASSSETYEQYF TGTGCCAGCAGTTCAGAGACATACGAGCAGTACTTC
TRBJ2-5 NA NA TRBV5-1 CASSLSGGETQYF TGCGCCAGCAGCTTGTCCGGGGGAGAGACCCAGTACTTC
TRBJ2-7 NA TRBD1 TRBV19 CASSLPGTAESGQYF TGTGCCAGTAGTCTCCCGGGGACAGCCGAATCCGGGCAGTACTTC
TRBJ2-7 few TRBD2 TRBV5-4 CASSQGGGPSYEQYF TGTGCCAGCAGCCAGGGCGGGGGACCCTCCTACGAGCAGTACTTC
TRBJ1-1 NA NA TRBV7-9 CASSLAAGAKTVLF TGTGCCAGCAGTTTAGCGGCAGGGGCGAAAACGGTGCTCTTT
TRBJ2-5 few NA TRBV10-1 CASSDPRLEETQYF TGCGCCAGCAGTGATCCGCGGTTGGAAGAGACCCAGTACTTC
TRBJ2-1 few NA TRBV7-2 CASSSTPTGLSSYNEQFF TGTGCCAGCAGCTCGACCCCGACTGGACTAAGCTCCTACAATGAGCAGTTCTTC
TRBJ2-1 once TRBD1 TRBV30 CAWRAGTGGRDEQFF TGTGCCTGGAGGGCCGGGACAGGGGGCAGGGATGAGCAGTTCTTC
TRBJ1-2 NA NA TRBV5-1 CASSFGMGNYGYIF NA
TRBJ2-1 NA NA TRBV7-8 CASSLATSSDEQFF TGTGCCAGCAGCTTAGCAACTAGCAGCGATGAGCAGTTCTTC
TRBJ2-7 NA TRBD1 TRBV4-1 CASSQGAIGRTGSYEQYF TGCGCCAGCAGCCAAGGTGCAATCGGACGGACAGGCTCCTACGAGCAGTACTTC
TRBJ1-2 NA TRBD1 TRBV30 CAWSPQGAGGYTF TGTGCCTGGAGTCCACAGGGGGCGGGCGGCTACACCTTC
TRBJ1-4 NA NA TRBV5-1 CASSLVYVTGGDEKLFF TGCGCCAGCAGTTTGGTTTATGTAACCGGCGGGGATGAAAAACTGTTTTTT
TRBJ1-2 NA NA TRBV5-4 CASTSGGTNYGYTF TGTGCCAGCACCTCGGGGGGAACTAACTATGGCTACACCTTC
TRBJ2-3 NA TRBD2 TRBV5-4 CASSGAGVGTDTQYF TGTGCCAGCAGTGGGGCGGGAGTGGGGACAGATACGCAGTATTTT
TRBJ2-7 NA TRBD2 TRBV19 CASSRGGLAGTYEQYF TGTGCCAGTAGTAGGGGGGGACTAGCGGGCACCTACGAGCAGTACTTC
TRBJ2-7 NA TRBD2 TRBV5-4 CASRRDLAGGPGEQYF TGTGCCAGCAGAAGGGACCTAGCGGGAGGGCCAGGCGAGCAGTACTTC
TRBJ2-7 NA NA TRBV30 CAWTRSSVYEQYF TGTGCCTGGACTAGGTCGTCGGTCTACGAGCAGTACTTC
TRBJ1-4 once NA TRBV9 CASSVAVQNEKLFF TGTGCCAGCAGCGTAGCGGTCCAAAATGAAAAACTGTTTTTT
TRBJ2-5 once TRBD2 TRBV15 CATSRDIMRLAYQETQYF TGTGCCACCAGCAGAGATATAATGAGACTAGCGTACCAAGAGACCCAGTACTTC
TRBJ1-1 NA NA TRBV5-5 CASSLAVSTEAFF TGTGCCAGCAGCTTGGCAGTTTCCACTGAAGCTTTCTTT
TRBJ2-7 NA TRBD2 TRBV7-6 CASSLGGSEQYF TGTGCCAGCAGCTTAGGCGGGAGCGAGCAGTACTTC
TRBJ2-1 NA TRBD1 TRBV7-2 CASSTQGQEYNEQFF TGTGCCAGCAGCACCCAGGGACAGGAATACAATGAGCAGTTCTTC
TRBJ2-1 once TRBD2 TRBV9 CASSVVPAGGGEQFF TGTGCCAGCAGCGTAGTTCCAGCGGGAGGCGGAGAGCAGTTCTTC
TRBJ2-3 NA NA TRBV5-4 CASSAMASSTGTDTQYF TGTGCCAGCAGCGCCATGGCTAGCTCTACGGGGACAGATACGCAGTATTTT
TRBJ2-7 few TRBD1 TRBV5-6 CASSLVARGPGEQYF TGTGCCAGCAGCTTGGTGGCCAGGGGGCCTGGCGAGCAGTACTTC
TRBJ1-4 NA NA TRBV5-6 CASSLGGRYEKLFF TGTGCCAGCAGCTTGGGAGGAAGGTACGAAAAACTGTTTTTT